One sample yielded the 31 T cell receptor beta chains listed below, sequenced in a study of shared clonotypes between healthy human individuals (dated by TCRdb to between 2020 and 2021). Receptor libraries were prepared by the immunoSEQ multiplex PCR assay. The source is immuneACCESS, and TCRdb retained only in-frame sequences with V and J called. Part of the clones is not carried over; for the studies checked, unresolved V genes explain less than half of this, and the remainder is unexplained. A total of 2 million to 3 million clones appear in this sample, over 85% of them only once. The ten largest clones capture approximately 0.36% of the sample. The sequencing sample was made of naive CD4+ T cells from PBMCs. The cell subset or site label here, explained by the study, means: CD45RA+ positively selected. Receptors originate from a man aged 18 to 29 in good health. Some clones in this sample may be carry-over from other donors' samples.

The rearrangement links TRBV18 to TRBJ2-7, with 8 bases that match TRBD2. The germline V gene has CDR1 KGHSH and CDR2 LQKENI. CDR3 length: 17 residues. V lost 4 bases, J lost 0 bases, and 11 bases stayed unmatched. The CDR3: CASSRQSGSPVSYEQYF. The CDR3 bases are TGTGCCAGCTCACGACAAAGCGGGAGTCCCGTCTCCTACGAGCAGTACTTC.

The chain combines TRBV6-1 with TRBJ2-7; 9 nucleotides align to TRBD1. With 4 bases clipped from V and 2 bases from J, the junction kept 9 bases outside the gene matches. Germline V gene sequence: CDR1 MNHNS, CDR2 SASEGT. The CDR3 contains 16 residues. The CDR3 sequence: CASSGPGQGFAYEQYF. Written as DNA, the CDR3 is TGTGCCAGCAGTGGCCCGGGACAGGGATTTGCCTACGAGCAGTACTTC.

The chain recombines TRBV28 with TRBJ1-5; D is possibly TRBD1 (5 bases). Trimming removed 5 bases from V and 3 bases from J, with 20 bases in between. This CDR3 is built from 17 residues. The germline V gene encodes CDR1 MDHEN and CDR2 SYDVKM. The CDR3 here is CASSKMEGWRLNQPQHF. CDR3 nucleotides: TGTGCCAGCAGTAAAATGGAGGGGTGGCGGCTCAATCAGCCCCAGCATTTT.

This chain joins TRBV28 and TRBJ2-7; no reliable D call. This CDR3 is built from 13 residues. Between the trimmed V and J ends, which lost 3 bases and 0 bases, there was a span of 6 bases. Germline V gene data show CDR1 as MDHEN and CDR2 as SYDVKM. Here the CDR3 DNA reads TGTGCCAGCAGTTTCGGCTACTCCTACGAGCAGTACTTC. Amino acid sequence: CASSFGYSYEQYF.

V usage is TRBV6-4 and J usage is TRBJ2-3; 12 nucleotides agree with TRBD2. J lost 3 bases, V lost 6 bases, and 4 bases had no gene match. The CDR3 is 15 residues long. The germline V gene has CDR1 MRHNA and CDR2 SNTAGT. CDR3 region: CASSRLAGDTDTQYF. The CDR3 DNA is TGTGCCAGCAGCCGACTAGCGGGAGATACAGATACGCAGTATTTT.

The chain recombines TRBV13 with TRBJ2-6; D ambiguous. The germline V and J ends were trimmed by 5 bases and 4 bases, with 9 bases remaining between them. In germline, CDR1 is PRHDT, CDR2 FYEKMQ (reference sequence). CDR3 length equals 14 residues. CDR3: CASSPQTGANVLTF. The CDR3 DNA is TGTGCCAGCAGCCCTCAGACGGGGGCCAACGTCCTGACTTTC.

The CDR3 DNA reads TGTGCCAGCTCAAGGGACAGGGAAGATACGCAGTATTTT. This sequence encodes CASSRDREDTQYF. The V call is TRBV18, the J call TRBJ2-3; TRBD1 matches 9 bases. Germline CDR1 reads KGHSH; CDR2 reads LQKENI. This CDR3 contains 13 residues. J gave up 5 bases and V 5 bases, and 2 bases lay outside the gene matches.

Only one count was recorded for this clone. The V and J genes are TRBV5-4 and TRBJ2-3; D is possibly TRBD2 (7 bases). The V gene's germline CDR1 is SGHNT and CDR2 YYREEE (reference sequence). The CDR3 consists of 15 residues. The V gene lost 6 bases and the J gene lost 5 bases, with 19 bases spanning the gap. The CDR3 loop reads CASTDPGGARDTQYF. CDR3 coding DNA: TGTGCCAGCACCGATCCGGGGGGCGCGAGAGATACGCAGTATTTT.

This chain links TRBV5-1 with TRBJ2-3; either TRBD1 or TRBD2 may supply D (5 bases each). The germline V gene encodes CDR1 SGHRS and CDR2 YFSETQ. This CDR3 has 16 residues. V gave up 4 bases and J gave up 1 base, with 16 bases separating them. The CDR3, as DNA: TGCGCCAGCAGCCTGCCGCTTGTGGGGGGCACAGATACGCAGTATTTT. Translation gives CASSLPLVGGTDTQYF.

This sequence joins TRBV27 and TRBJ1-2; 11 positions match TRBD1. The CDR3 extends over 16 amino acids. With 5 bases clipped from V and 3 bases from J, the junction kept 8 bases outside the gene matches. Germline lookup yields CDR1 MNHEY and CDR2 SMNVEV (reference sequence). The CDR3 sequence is CASSPGTGGFHYGYTF. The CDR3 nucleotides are TGTGCCAGCAGTCCCGGGACAGGGGGTTTCCACTATGGCTACACCTTC.

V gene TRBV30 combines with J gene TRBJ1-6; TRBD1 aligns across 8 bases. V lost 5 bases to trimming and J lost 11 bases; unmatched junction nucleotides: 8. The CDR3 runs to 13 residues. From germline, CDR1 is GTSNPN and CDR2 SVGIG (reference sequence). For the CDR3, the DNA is TGTGCCTGGGGCCCGGACAGGGCCGCACCCCTCCACTTT. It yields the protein CAWGPDRAAPLHF.

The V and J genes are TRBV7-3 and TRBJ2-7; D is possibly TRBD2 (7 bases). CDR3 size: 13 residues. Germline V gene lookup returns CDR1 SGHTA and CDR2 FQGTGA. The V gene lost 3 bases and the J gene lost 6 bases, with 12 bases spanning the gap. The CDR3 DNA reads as TGTGCCAGCAGCTTGGCGGGGGCGGGCGAGCAGTACTTC. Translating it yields CASSLAGAGEQYF. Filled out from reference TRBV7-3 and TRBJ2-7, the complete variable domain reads GAGVSQTPSNKVTEKGKYVELRCDPISGHTALYWYRQSLGQGPEFLIYFQGTGAADDSGLPNDRFFAVRPEGSVSTLKIQRTERGDSAVYLCASSLAGAGEQYFGPGTRLTVT.

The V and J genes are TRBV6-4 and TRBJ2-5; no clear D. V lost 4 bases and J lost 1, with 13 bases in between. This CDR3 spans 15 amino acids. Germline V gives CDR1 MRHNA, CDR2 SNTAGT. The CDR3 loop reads CASSAGLGPQETQYF. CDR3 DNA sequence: TGTGCCAGCAGTGCGGGTTTGGGCCCCCAAGAGACCCAGTACTTC.

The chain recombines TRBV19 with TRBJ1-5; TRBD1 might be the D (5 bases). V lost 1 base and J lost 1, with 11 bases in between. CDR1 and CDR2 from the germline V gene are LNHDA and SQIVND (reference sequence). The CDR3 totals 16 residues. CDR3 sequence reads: CASSIVGVGSNQPQHF. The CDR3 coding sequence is TGTGCCAGTAGTATAGTAGGGGTTGGGAGCAATCAGCCCCAGCATTTT.

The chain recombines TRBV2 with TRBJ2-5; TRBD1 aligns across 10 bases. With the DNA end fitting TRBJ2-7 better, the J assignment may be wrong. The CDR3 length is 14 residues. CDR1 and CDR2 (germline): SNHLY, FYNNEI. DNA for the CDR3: TGTGCCAGCAAACCGGGACAGGGGACCTACGAGCAGTACTTC. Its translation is CASKPGQGTYEQYF.

The CDR3 sequence is CASSASNGGYTF. The CDR3 DNA reads TGTGCCAGCAGTGCGAGCAACGGTGGCTACACCTTC. The V and J genes are TRBV6-4 and TRBJ1-2; D call uncertain. With 4 bases removed from V and 7 bases from J, the gap between germline ends came to 10 bases. This CDR3 has 12 amino acids. Germline V lookup: CDR1 MRHNA, CDR2 SNTAGT.

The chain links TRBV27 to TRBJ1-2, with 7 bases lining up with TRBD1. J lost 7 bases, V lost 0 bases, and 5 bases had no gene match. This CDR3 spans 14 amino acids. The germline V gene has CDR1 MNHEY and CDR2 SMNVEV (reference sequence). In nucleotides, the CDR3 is TGTGCCAGCAGTTTATCAGGGGGCGCGATTGGCTACACCTTC. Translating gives CASSLSGGAIGYTF.

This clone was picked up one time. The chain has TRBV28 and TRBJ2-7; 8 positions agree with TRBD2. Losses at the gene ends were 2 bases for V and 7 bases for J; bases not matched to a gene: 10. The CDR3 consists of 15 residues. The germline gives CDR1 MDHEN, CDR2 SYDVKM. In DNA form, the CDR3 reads TGTGCCAGCAGTTTAGGGGGGGCGGGAGGCCAAGAGCAGTACTTC. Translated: CASSLGGAGGQEQYF.

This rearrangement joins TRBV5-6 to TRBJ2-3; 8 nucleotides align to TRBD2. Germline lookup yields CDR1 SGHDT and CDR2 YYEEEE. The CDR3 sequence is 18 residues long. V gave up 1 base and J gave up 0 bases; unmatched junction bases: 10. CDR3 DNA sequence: TGTGCCAGCAGCTTGTCATATATTTTAGCGGGGAGCACAGATACGCAGTATTTT. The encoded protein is CASSLSYILAGSTDTQYF.

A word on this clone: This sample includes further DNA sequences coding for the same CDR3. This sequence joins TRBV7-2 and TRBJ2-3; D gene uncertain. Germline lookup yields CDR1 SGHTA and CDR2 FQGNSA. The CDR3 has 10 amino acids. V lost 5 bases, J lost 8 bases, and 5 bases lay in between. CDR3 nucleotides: TGTGCCAGCAGCCTGGGTACGCAGTATTTT. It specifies CASSLGTQYF.

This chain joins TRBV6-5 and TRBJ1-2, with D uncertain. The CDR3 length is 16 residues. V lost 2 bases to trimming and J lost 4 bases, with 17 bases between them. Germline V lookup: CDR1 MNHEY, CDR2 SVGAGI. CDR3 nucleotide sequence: TGTGCCAGCAGTTACCCCTCCCCCGGGCCCCTCTATGGCTACACCTTC. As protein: CASSYPSPGPLYGYTF.

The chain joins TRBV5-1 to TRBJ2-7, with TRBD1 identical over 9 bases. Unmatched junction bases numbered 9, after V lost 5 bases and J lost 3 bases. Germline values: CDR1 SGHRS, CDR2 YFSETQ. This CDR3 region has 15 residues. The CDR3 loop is CASRLGGQGIYEQYF. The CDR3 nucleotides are TGCGCCAGCAGGTTAGGGGGACAGGGCATCTACGAGCAGTACTTC.

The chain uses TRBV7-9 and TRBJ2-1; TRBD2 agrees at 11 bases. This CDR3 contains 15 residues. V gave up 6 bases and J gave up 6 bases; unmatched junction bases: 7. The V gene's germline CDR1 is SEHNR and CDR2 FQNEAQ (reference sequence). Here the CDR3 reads CASSPGTSGPNEQFF. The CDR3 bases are TGTGCCAGCAGTCCCGGGACTAGCGGACCCAATGAGCAGTTCTTC.

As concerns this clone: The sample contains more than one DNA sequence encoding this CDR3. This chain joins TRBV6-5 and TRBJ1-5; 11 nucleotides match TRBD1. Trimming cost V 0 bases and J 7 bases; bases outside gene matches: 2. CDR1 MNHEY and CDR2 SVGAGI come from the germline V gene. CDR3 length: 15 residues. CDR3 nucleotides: TGTGCCAGCAGTTACTCCTGGACAGGGGGCCAGCCCCAGCATTTT. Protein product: CASSYSWTGGQPQHF.

Here the CDR3 DNA reads TGTGCCAGCAGTTCGGGGGGGTTCCCTATGAACACTGAAGCTTTCTTT. Encoded protein: CASSSGGFPMNTEAFF. J is TRBJ1-1 and V is TRBV28; D perhaps matches TRBD1 (5 bases). Germline V gene lookup returns CDR1 MDHEN and CDR2 SYDVKM. The V gene lost 4 bases and the J gene lost 0 bases, with 15 bases spanning the gap. This CDR3 spans 16 amino acids.

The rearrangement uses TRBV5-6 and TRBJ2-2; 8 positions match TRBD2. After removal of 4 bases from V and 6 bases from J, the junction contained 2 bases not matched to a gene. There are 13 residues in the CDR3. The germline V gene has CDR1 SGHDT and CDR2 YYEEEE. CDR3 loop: CASSVGLAGELFF. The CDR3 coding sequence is TGTGCCAGCAGCGTGGGACTAGCCGGGGAGCTGTTTTTT.

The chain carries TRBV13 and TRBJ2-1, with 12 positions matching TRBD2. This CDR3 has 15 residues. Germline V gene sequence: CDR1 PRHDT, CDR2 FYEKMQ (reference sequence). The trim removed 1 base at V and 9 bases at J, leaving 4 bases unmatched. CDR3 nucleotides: TGTGCCAGCAGCTTAGTCCTAGCGGGAGGGGTTGAGCAGTTCTTC. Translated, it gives CASSLVLAGGVEQFF.

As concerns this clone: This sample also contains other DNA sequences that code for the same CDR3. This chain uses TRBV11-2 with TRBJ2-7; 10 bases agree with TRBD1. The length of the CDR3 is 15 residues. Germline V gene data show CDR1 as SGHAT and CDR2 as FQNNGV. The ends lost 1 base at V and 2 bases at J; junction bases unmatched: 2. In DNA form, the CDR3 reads TGTGCCAGCAGCTTAGGAGGGACAGGGGCCTACGAGCAGTACTTC. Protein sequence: CASSLGGTGAYEQYF.

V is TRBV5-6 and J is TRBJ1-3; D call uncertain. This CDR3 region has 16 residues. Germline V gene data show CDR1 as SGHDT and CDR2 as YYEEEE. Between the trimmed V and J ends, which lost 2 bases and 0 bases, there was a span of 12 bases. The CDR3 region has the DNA TGTGCCAGCAGCTTAGGCCAGCACTTCTCTGGAAACACCATATATTTT. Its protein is CASSLGQHFSGNTIYF.

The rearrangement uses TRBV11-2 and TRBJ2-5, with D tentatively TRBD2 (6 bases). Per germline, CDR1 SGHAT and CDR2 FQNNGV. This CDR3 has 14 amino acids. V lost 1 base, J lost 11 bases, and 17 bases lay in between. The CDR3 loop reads CASSLGGVLWQQYF. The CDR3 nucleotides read TGTGCCAGCAGCTTAGGGGGGGTCCTTTGGCAGCAGTACTTC.

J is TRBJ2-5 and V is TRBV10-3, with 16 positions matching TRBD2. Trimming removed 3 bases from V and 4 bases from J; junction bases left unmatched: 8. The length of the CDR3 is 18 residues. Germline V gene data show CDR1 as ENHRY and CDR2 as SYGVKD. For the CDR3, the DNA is TGTGCCATCAGTGAAGGGACTAGCGGGAGGGCCGAGGGAGAGACCCAGTACTTC. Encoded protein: CAISEGTSGRAEGETQYF.